Sequencing of this TCR beta chain was carried out in a study of T cells after posttransplantation cyclophosphamide. Study-wide results and caveats: Tissue-infiltrating T cells from skin or gut overlapped little with blood T cells. TRB clonality was highly associated with recipient CMV seropositivity and reactivation. Donor-recipient repertoire similarity was low at 1-2 months, rising over year one.

With regard to this clone: The antigen is not known.

The data were produced by immunoSEQ multiplex PCR, yet TCRdb's version contains in-frame clones alone and is incomplete. The sample holds roughly 10,000 clones; about 90% are singletons and the top ten take 4.2%. Sampled 1 year posttransplant, controls received myeloablative marrow transplants, methotrexate and a calcineurin inhibitor. Germline lookup yields CDR1 MNHNS and CDR2 SASEGT. The CDR3 sequence is 17 residues long. V gave up 3 bases and J gave up 7 bases, with 22 bases separating them. The sample consisted of PBMCs, taken 420 to 450 days after allogeneic stem cell transplant with calcineurin inhibitor and methotrexate. The receptor was isolated from a male patient aged 45-60 years who received an allogeneic stem cell transplant from an unrelated donor, was CMV-positive, and had chronic GVHD only. Certain T cells may be donor cells from the graft. This chain links TRBV6-1 with TRBJ1-5; tentatively, D is TRBD1 (5 bases). CDR3 sequence: CASSDLLGAQGRQPQHF. In DNA form, the CDR3 reads TGTGCCAGCAGTGATTTACTTGGCGCGCAGGGCAGGCAGCCCCAGCATTTT.